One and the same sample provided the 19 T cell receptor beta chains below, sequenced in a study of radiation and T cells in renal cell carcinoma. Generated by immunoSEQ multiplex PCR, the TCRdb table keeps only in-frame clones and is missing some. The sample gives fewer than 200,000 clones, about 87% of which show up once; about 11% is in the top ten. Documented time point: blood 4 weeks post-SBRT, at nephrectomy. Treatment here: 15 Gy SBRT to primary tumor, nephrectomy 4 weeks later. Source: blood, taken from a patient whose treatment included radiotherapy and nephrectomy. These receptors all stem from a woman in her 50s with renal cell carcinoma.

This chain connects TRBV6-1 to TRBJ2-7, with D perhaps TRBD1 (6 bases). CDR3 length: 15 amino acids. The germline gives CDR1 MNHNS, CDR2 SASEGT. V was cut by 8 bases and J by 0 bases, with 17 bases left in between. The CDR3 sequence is CASRNQRTVSYEQYF. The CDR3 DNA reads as TGTGCCAGCCGAAACCAGAGGACAGTCTCCTACGAGCAGTACTTC.

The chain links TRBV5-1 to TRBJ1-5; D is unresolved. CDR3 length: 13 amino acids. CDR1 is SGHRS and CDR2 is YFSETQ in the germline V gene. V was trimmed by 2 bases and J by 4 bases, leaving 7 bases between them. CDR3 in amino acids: CASSLYENQPQHF. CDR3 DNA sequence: TGCGCCAGCAGCTTATATGAAAATCAGCCCCAGCATTTT. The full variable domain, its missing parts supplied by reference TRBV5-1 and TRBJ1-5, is KAGVTQTPRYLIKTRGQQVTLSCSPISGHRSVSWYQQTPGQGLQFLFEYFSETQRNKGNFPGRFSGRQFSNSRSEMNVSTLELGDSALYLCASSLYENQPQHFGDGTRLSIL.

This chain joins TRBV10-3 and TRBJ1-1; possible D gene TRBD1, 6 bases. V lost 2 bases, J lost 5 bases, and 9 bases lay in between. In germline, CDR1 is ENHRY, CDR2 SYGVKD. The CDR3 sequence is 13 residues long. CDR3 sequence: CAISEGGQTEAFF. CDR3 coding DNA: TGTGCCATCAGTGAGGGCGGACAGACTGAAGCTTTCTTT.

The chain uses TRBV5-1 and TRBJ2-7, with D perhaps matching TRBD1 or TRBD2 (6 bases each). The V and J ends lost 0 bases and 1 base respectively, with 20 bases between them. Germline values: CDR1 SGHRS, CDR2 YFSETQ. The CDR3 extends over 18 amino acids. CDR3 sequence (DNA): TGCGCCAGCAGCTTGGTGGTTGGCGGGGTAGGACAGTCCTACGAGCAGTACTTC. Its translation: CASSLVVGGVGQSYEQYF.

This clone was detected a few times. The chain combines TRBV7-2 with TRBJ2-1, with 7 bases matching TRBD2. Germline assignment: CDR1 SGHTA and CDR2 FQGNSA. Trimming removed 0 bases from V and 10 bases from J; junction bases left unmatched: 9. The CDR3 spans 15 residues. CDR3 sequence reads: CASSLAGGSGREQFF. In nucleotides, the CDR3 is TGTGCCAGCAGCTTAGCGGGGGGGTCCGGACGGGAGCAGTTCTTC.

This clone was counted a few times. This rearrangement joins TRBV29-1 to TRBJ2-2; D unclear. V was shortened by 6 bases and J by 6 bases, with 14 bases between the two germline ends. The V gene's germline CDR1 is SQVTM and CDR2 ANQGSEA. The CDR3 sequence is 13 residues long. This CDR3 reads CSVWTGGSGELFF. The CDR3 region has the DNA TGCAGCGTGTGGACGGGTGGGTCCGGGGAGCTGTTTTTT.

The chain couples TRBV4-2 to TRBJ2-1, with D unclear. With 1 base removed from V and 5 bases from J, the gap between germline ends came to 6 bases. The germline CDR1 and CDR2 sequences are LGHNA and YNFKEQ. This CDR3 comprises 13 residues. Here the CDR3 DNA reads TGTGCCAGCAGCCAAGTTAACGACAATGAGCAGTTCTTC. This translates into CASSQVNDNEQFF.

CDR3 amino acids: CASSTLTGGSGNTIYF. CDR3 bases: TGTGCCAGCAGCACCCTGACAGGGGGCTCTGGAAACACCATATATTTT. The rearrangement links TRBV7-2 to TRBJ1-3; 9 bases match TRBD1. Looked up from germline, CDR1 is SGHTA and CDR2 is FQGNSA. Unmatched junction bases numbered 5, after V lost 5 bases and J lost 0 bases. This CDR3 spans 16 amino acids.

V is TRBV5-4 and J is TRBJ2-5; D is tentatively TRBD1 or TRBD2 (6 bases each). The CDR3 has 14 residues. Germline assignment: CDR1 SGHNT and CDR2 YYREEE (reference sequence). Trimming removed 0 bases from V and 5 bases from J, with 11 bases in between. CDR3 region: CASSLDGGQETQYF. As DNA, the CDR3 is TGTGCCAGCAGCTTGGATGGGGGGCAGGAGACCCAGTACTTC.

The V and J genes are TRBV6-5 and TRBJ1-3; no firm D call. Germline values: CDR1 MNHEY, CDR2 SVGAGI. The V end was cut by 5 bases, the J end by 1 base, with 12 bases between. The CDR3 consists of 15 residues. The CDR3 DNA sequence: TGTGCCAGCAGTAAGAGGCGAGAATCTGGAAACACCATATATTTT. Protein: CASSKRRESGNTIYF.

CDR3 sequence reads: CASSRSAGLTYNEQFF. The CDR3 nucleotides are TGTGCCAGCAGCCGTTCTGCGGGACTCACCTACAATGAGCAGTTCTTC. The chain joins TRBV4-2 to TRBJ2-1; a possible D gene is TRBD2 (6 bases). The length of the CDR3 is 16 residues. The germline V gene encodes CDR1 LGHNA and CDR2 YNFKEQ. Trimming pared 4 bases from V and 2 bases from J, leaving 15 bases between.

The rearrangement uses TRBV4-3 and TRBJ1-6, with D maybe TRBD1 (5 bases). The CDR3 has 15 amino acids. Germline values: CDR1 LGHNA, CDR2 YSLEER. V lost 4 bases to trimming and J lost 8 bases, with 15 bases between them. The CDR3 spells CASSLYQGYDSPLHF. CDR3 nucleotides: TGCGCCAGCAGCCTGTACCAGGGTTATGATTCACCCCTCCACTTT.

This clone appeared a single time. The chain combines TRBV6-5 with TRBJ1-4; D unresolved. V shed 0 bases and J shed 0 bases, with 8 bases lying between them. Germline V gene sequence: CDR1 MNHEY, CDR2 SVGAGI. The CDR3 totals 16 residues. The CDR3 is CASSYSQSTTNEKLFF. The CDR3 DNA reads TGTGCCAGCAGTTACTCCCAGAGTACAACTAATGAAAAACTGTTTTTT.

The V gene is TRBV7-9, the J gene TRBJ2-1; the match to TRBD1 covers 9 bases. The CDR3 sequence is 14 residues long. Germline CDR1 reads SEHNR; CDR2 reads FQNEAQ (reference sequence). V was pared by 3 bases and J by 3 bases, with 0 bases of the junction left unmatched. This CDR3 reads CASSLGQGYNEQFF. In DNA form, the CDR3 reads TGTGCCAGCAGCTTGGGACAGGGCTACAATGAGCAGTTCTTC. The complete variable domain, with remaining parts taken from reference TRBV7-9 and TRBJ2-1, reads DTGVSQNPRHKITKRGQNVTFRCDPISEHNRLYWYRQTLGQGPEFLTYFQNEAQLEKSRLLSDRFSAERPKGSFSTLEIQRTEQGDSAMYLCASSLGQGYNEQFFGPGTRLTVL.

The chain's CDR3 is CASSELETTNEKLFF. CDR3 nucleotide sequence: TGTGCCAGCAGTGAACTGGAGACAACTAATGAAAAACTGTTTTTT. This chain connects TRBV6-1 to TRBJ1-4; D gene ambiguous. The CDR3 runs 15 residues. Looked up from germline, CDR1 is MNHNS and CDR2 is SASEGT. Trimming cost V 2 bases and J 0 bases, with 7 bases left between them.

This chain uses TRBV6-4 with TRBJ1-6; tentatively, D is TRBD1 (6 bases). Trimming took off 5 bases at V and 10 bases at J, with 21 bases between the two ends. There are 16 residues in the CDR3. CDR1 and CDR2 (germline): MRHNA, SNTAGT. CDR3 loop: CASSLTSGAIRSPLHF. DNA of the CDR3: TGTGCCAGCAGTTTGACGTCGGGGGCTATTAGGTCACCCCTCCACTTT.

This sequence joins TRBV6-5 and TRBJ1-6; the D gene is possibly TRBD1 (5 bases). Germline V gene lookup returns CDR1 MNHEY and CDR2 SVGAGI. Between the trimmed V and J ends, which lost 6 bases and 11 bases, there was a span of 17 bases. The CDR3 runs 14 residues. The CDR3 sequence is CASRHSGRNPPLHF. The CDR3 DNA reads TGTGCCAGCAGGCACTCGGGGCGAAATCCACCCCTCCACTTT.

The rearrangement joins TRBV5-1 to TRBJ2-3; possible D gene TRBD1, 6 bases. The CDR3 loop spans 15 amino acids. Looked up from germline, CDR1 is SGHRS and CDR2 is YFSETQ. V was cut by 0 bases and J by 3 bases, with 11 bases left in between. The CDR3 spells CASSLDRALTDTQYF. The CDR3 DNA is TGCGCCAGCAGCTTGGACAGGGCACTTACAGATACGCAGTATTTT.

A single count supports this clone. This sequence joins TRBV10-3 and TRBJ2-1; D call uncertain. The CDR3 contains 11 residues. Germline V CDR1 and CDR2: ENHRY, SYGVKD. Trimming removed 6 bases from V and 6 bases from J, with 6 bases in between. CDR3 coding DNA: TGTGCCATCAGCTATGCCAATGAGCAGTTCTTC. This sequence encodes CAISYANEQFF.